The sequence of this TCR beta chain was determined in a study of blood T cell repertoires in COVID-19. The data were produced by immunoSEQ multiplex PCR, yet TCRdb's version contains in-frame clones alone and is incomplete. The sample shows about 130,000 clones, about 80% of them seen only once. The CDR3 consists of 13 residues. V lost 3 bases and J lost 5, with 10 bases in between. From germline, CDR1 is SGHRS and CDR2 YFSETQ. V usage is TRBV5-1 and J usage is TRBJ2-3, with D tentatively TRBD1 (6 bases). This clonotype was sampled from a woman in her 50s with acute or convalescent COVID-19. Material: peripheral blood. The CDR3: CASSWGPEDTQYF. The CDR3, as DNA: TGCGCCAGCAGCTGGGGGCCAGAAGATACGCAGTATTTT.